This paragraph covers one T cell receptor (beta chain) sequence. Germline V gene lookup returns CDR1 SNHLY and CDR2 FYNNEI. The CDR3 consists of 16 residues. J was trimmed by 3 bases and V by 3 bases; bases with no gene match: 9. It was RNA transcripts that yielded the amplified TCR beta CDR3 regions. HTBI primers were employed in a first-round RT-PCR of the TCR CDR3. TCRdb re-derived calls from the multiplex PCR reads in MiXCR, one entry per CDR3 protein. The sample lists roughly 740,000 distinct CDR3 sequences; roughly 15% were seen once. The sample comes from a study of T cells in Graves' hyperthyroidism and ophthalmopathy. Fresh peripheral blood, approximately 9.6 ml, yielded the PBMCs.

V gene TRBV2 combines with J gene TRBJ2-7, with 9 bases aligning to TRBD2. The receptor comes from a man between 18 and 35 years old with Graves' hyperthyroidism. The sequenced sample was blood. Here the CDR3 reads CASSEGGLAGNYEQYF. The CDR3 DNA follows: TGTGCCAGCAGTGAGGGAGGTCTAGCGGGAAACTACGAGCAGTACTTC.